A selection of T cell receptor beta chains follows, all from one sample in a study of blood T cell repertoires in COVID-19. Here immunoSEQ multiplex PCR was the method, and the copy in TCRdb shows in-frame clones only, minus some. The sample yields around 81,000 clones, about 85% seen once. Specimen: peripheral blood. The receptors come from a man between 50 and 59 years old with acute or convalescent COVID-19. The CDR3 runs from the conserved cysteine through the conserved F or W. D genes are given only for firm matches. Clone sizes are given selectively: once, few, many, or a class where the clone is expanded.

CDR3nt	CDR3aa	j_gene	d_gene	v_gene	abundance
TGTGCCATCAGTGATATCTCAGGGATGAACACTGAAGCTTTCTTT	CAISDISGMNTEAFF	TRBJ1-1	-	TRBV10-3	-
TGTGCCAGCAGCGAAGATAGCGGAGACACCGGGGAGCTGTTTTTT	CASSEDSGDTGELFF	TRBJ2-2	-	TRBV7-9	-
TGTGCCAGCAGCTCACGGACAGGGTCCAGGGGGGAGCTGTTTTTT	CASSSRTGSRGELFF	TRBJ2-2	TRBD1	TRBV7-2	-
TGTGCCAGCAGCGTAGATGGTAGCGGCGGCACCGGGGAGCTGTTTTTT	CASSVDGSGGTGELFF	TRBJ2-2	-	TRBV9	-
TGTGCCAGCAGTACCCCCTGGGGGGACACTGAAGCTTTCTTT	CASSTPWGDTEAFF	TRBJ1-1	-	TRBV6-5	-
TGTGCCAGCAGCCTCACTAGCGGACAAACCTACGAGCAGTACTTC	CASSLTSGQTYEQYF	TRBJ2-7	TRBD2	TRBV6-2/TRBV6-3	-
TGTGCCAGCAGCCAAATCCCGGGACAGGGGGGCACCGGGGAGCTGTTTTTT	CASSQIPGQGGTGELFF	TRBJ2-2	TRBD1	TRBV3-1/TRBV3-2	-
TGTGCCAGCAGCTTGTCCGCGACAGCAGTGAACACTGAAGCTTTCTTT	CASSLSATAVNTEAFF	TRBJ1-1	-	TRBV5-5	once
TGTGCCAGCAGCTTAGCGCAGGGAGGGGAAAACATTCAGTACTTC	CASSLAQGGENIQYF	TRBJ2-4	TRBD2	TRBV7-9	-
TGTGCCAGCAGCTTATTCGAGGGTAGCTCTGGAAACACCATATATTTT	CASSLFEGSSGNTIYF	TRBJ1-3	-	TRBV7-2	-
TGTGCCAGCAGTACAGGGGGTCTGGAGGAGCAGTACTTC	CASSTGGLEEQYF	TRBJ2-7	TRBD1	TRBV6-2/TRBV6-3	-
TGTGCCAGCATTTCTGACTCATCGGCTTTCTTT	CASISDSSAFF	TRBJ1-1	-	TRBV6-5	-
TGTGCCAGCAGCCCCCCGGGAACCCCCTCCTACGAGCAGTACTTC	CASSPPGTPSYEQYF	TRBJ2-7	-	TRBV3-1/TRBV3-2	-
TGTGCCAGCACTCGTAGTACAGATACGCAGTATTTT	CASTRSTDTQYF	TRBJ2-3	-	TRBV2	few
TGTGCCAGCAGCTTAGAGGGCAGGGCATTGGGGTCACCCCTCCACTTT	CASSLEGRALGSPLHF	TRBJ1-6	-	TRBV7-2	-
TGTGCCTGGAGTAAACAGAGCTCTGGAAACACCATATATTTT	CAWSKQSSGNTIYF	TRBJ1-3	-	TRBV30	-
TGTGCCAGCAGCCCCCAGGCGGACAGGGGGCACAATGAGCAGTTCTTC	CASSPQADRGHNEQFF	TRBJ2-1	TRBD1	TRBV11-2	-
TGTGCCAGTAGTCCTAGCGCGTCCTACGAGCAGTACTTC	CASSPSASYEQYF	TRBJ2-7	-	TRBV19	-
TGTGCCTGGAGTCCCCCTGGCGGGCCCCAGCATTTT	CAWSPPGGPQHF	TRBJ1-5	-	TRBV30	-
TGTGCCAGCAGTTTCGCCGGGGGGGGCGGGAGTTCACCCCTCCACTTT	CASSFAGGGGSSPLHF	TRBJ1-6	-	TRBV28	-
TGTGCCAGCAGCAAAGGACAGACCTACGAGCAGTACTTC	CASSKGQTYEQYF	TRBJ2-7	-	TRBV5-5	-
TGTGCCAGCTCGCAGGGACAGCCGCCTAACTATGGCTACACCTTC	CASSQGQPPNYGYTF	TRBJ1-2	TRBD1	TRBV18	few
TGCAGCGTTGAAGAGGAGGGACAGGGGCAGGGAGAGCAGTACTTC	CSVEEEGQGQGEQYF	TRBJ2-7	TRBD1	TRBV29-1	-
TGCGCCAGCAGGCCGACGACCGGGACAGGGATGAACACTGAAGCTTTCTTT	CASRPTTGTGMNTEAFF	TRBJ1-1	TRBD1	TRBV5-1	-
TGTGCCAGTAGTATGGGTGGGGCCTCGAGGATTGGCTACACCTTC	CASSMGGASRIGYTF	TRBJ1-2	-	TRBV19	-
TGCGCCAGCAGCCAAGAGTTCCTAGCGGGAGGGGGTGACAATGAGCAGTTCTTC	CASSQEFLAGGGDNEQFF	TRBJ2-1	TRBD2	TRBV4-3	-
TGTGCCAGCAGCGATGGACAGCAGGAAGCTTTCTTT	CASSDGQQEAFF	TRBJ1-1	-	TRBV11-3	-
TGCGCCAGCAGCCAAGATCGCCAGGATACGCAGTATTTT	CASSQDRQDTQYF	TRBJ2-3	-	TRBV4-1	-
TGTGCCAGCAGCTTCTCGTTAGCGGGAGCGAGAGATACGCAGTATTTT	CASSFSLAGARDTQYF	TRBJ2-3	TRBD2	TRBV7-3	-
TGTGCCAGCAGTTCCGGGGGGGCTGAAGCTTTCTTT	CASSSGGAEAFF	TRBJ1-1	-	TRBV6-4	-
TGTGCCAGCTCTGCGGGGGTAGCGGGATTCTACGAGCAGTACTTC	CASSAGVAGFYEQYF	TRBJ2-7	TRBD2	TRBV18	-
TGTGCCTGGACTAGCGGGGGGCCCATTGGGCAGTATTTT	CAWTSGGPIGQYF	TRBJ2-3	TRBD2	TRBV30	-
TGTGCCAGCAGTCTCAGCACAGATACGCAGTATTTT	CASSLSTDTQYF	TRBJ2-3	-	TRBV12-3/TRBV12-4	-
TGTGCCAGCATGGTAGCGGGAGGGCGAGACATTCAGTACTTC	CASMVAGGRDIQYF	TRBJ2-4	TRBD2	TRBV28	-
TGCGCCAGCAGCCAAGAAGCTAACAGGGCTGGAAACACCATATATTTT	CASSQEANRAGNTIYF	TRBJ1-3	-	TRBV4-3	-
TGTGCCAGCAGCCGGGGGGCCAGCTCTGGGGCCAACGTCCTGACTTTC	CASSRGASSGANVLTF	TRBJ2-6	-	TRBV25-1	-
TGCGCCAGCAGCCCGGGACAGAACTATGGCTACACCTTC	CASSPGQNYGYTF	TRBJ1-2	TRBD1	TRBV5-1	-
TGTGCCAGCAGCAAAGACAGGGGGCGGATGGGCGAGCAGTACTTC	CASSKDRGRMGEQYF	TRBJ2-7	-	TRBV21-1	-
TGTGCCAGCACCGGGGGCCCAGGAGGCACAGATACGCAGTATTTT	CASTGGPGGTDTQYF	TRBJ2-3	-	TRBV7-9	-
TGCAGTGCTAGTCTTCGTAGCGGGAGTTCCGCCGGGGAGCTGTTTTTT	CSASLRSGSSAGELFF	TRBJ2-2	TRBD2	TRBV20-1	-
TGTGCCAGCAGCATGACTGCGGGACAGGGAAACGAGCAGTACTTC	CASSMTAGQGNEQYF	TRBJ2-7	TRBD1	TRBV7-2	-
TGTGCCAGTAGTATCCAACAGGGGTACCAGAATCAGCCCCAGCATTTT	CASSIQQGYQNQPQHF	TRBJ1-5	TRBD1	TRBV19	-